This TCR beta chain was identified during a study of vaccination and CD4 T cells after COVID-19. Looking at the study overall: Following dose two, a median approximately 65 days (range 14 to 241) passed before post-vaccine samples were taken. In culture, cells were exposed to overlapping spike peptides from SARS-CoV-2, HCoV-NL63, HCoV-OC43 and HCoV-229E.

CDR3 length equals 14 residues. Trimming cost V 0 bases and J 5 bases, with 11 bases left between them. In germline, CDR1 is GTSNPN, CDR2 SVGIG (reference sequence). With the Oncomine TCR Beta short-read assay, DNA from cultured CD4+ T cells was sequenced. TCRdb analysed the PCR reads with MiXCR anew, one entry per CDR3 protein. This sample carries about 13,000 distinct CDR3 sequences, 44% of them seen once, and the ten largest clones take around 13%. Treatment given: roughly 10-day PBMC culture with coronavirus spike peptide pools or control peptides (ViraFEST assay). Positive PCR dates spanned March to December 2020, predating US Alpha, Beta and Delta variants. This clonotype was seen more than once but under ten times. The antigen is not known.

The chain couples TRBV30 to TRBJ1-5; possibly TRBD1 for D (5 bases). Material: CD4+ T cells from blood, cultured in vitro. This TCR was recovered from a human donor who had recovered from COVID-19. CDR3 loop: CAWSVRMGDQPQHF. The CDR3 DNA reads as TGTGCCTGGAGTGTACGTATGGGGGATCAGCCCCAGCATTTT. The full variable domain, with the rest looked up from reference TRBV30 and TRBJ1-5, is SQTIHQWPATLVQPVGSPLSLECTVEGTSNPNLYWYRQAAGRGLQLLFYSVGIGQISSEVPQNLSASRPQDRQFILSSKKLLLSDSGFYLCAWSVRMGDQPQHFGDGTRLSIL.